This entry describes one TCR beta chain. Its antigen is not identified. The data are from a study of cytomegalovirus exposure and HLA in healthy donors. Study-level results: Usually a TCR sequence was rare, but some public TCRs were found in many donors. Presence/absence analyses treated sequencing depth as roughly uniform across donors.

Vbeta (60) and Jbeta (13) primers were used in the PCR. TCRdb keeps only in-frame clones here, not all; method: immunoSEQ multiplex PCR. The repertoire has about 82,000 clones, roughly four fifths of them found once; the top ten carry 6.2%. This CDR3 comprises 16 residues. The germline gives CDR1 MNHEY, CDR2 SVGAGI. V shed 4 bases and J 0 bases; nucleotides not matched to a gene: 8. Input material: PBMCs. This chain uses TRBV6-5 with TRBJ1-1, with 7 bases matching TRBD1. This receptor was identified in a woman aged 45-60 years in good health and CMV-seropositive. CDR3 in DNA: TGTGCCAGCAGTTCTCGGGACAGAACTTTGAACACTGAAGCTTTCTTT. Translated: CASSSRDRTLNTEAFF.